These 17 T cell receptor beta chains were all obtained from the same sample, sequenced in a study of neurological immune-mediated disorders. Each CDR3 protein gets one entry after TCRdb re-called the 5' RACE reads with MiXCR. Here the sample spans approximately 70,000 distinct CDR3 sequences, roughly 4.5% being singletons. Sequencing was done on a sample of PBMCs. The source of these receptors is a woman in her seventies with multiple sclerosis.

This clonotype was seen repeatedly, ten times or more. The V call is TRBV3-1, the J call TRBJ1-2; D is possibly TRBD1 (6 bases). The CDR3 totals 16 residues. CDR1 LGHDT and CDR2 YNNKEL come from the germline V gene (reference sequence). Trimming took 1 base from V and 4 from J, leaving 16 bases between them. The CDR3 loop is CASSQVGTGRGYGYTF. The CDR3, as DNA: TGTGCCAGCAGCCAAGTGGGCACAGGGCGAGGCTATGGCTACACCTTC.

This chain links TRBV20-1 with TRBJ1-3, with TRBD1 as a possible D gene (5 bases). The ends were cut back, 3 bases at V and 4 bases at J, with 22 bases in the middle. Germline CDR1 and CDR2: DFQATT and SNEGSKA (reference sequence). The CDR3 totals 17 residues. CDR3 amino acids: CSARKRFSGRGGNTIYF. Here the CDR3 DNA reads TGCAGTGCTAGGAAAAGGTTCTCGGGGCGCGGAGGAAACACCATATATTTT.

The chain joins TRBV7-2 to TRBJ1-2; D not resolved. Germline V gene data show CDR1 as SGHTA and CDR2 as FQGNSA. V lost 5 bases and J 0 bases, leaving 13 bases between the germline ends. This CDR3 is built from 15 residues. The CDR3 DNA sequence: TGTGCCAGCAGCAAACCGGGAGCCTCTAACTATGGCTACACCTTC. It translates to CASSKPGASNYGYTF.

This clonotype has at least ten counts. The chain uses TRBV6-1 and TRBJ1-1, with no clear D. Trimming pared 4 bases from V and 5 bases from J, leaving 11 bases between. Germline V gene sequence: CDR1 MNHNS, CDR2 SASEGT. The CDR3 consists of 13 residues. CDR3 coding DNA: TGTGCCAGCAGTGCGAAGCGGGGTACTGAAGCTTTCTTT. This encodes CASSAKRGTEAFF.

This clonotype was seen ten or more times. This rearrangement joins TRBV7-2 to TRBJ1-1; D is undetermined. Trimming left V 5 bases short and J 11 bases short, with 18 bases between. The CDR3 covers 13 residues. Looked up from germline, CDR1 is SGHTA and CDR2 is FQGNSA. The CDR3 DNA is TGTGCCAGCAGCGAAGTCGAAATAGGAGGGGCTTTCTTT. It encodes CASSEVEIGGAFF.

This clonotype has a handful of counts. The V gene is TRBV29-1, the J gene TRBJ2-3; 11 bases fit TRBD2. Germline V gene lookup returns CDR1 SQVTM and CDR2 ANQGSEA. With V trimmed by 6 bases and J by 3 bases, 2 bases remained unmatched. This CDR3 has 13 residues. The CDR3 is CSVRLAGTDTQYF. The CDR3 DNA sequence: TGCAGCGTGAGACTAGCGGGAACAGATACGCAGTATTTT.

This clonotype was counted at least ten times. This sequence joins TRBV20-1 and TRBJ1-1; D possibly corresponds to TRBD1 (6 bases). The CDR3 totals 14 residues. CDR1 and CDR2 from the germline V gene are DFQATT and SNEGSKA (reference sequence). V was trimmed by 7 bases and J by 5 bases, leaving 20 bases between them. The CDR3 region is CSGEGTQGGTEAFF. Written as DNA, the CDR3 is TGCAGTGGGGAGGGCACACAGGGTGGGACTGAAGCTTTCTTT.

This clonotype was seen more than once but under ten times. The J gene is TRBJ2-7, the V gene TRBV20-1; 12 bases match TRBD2. In germline, CDR1 is DFQATT, CDR2 SNEGSKA (reference sequence). This CDR3 contains 16 residues. Unmatched junction bases numbered 14, after V lost 5 bases and J lost 6 bases. This CDR3 reads CSAAPYGLAGRGEQYF. CDR3 bases: TGCAGTGCTGCTCCTTACGGACTAGCGGGGAGGGGCGAGCAGTACTTC.

The table lists this clonotype with a few counts. The V gene is TRBV3-1, the J gene TRBJ2-1; TRBD2 agrees at 14 bases. The CDR3 runs to 16 residues. Germline V gives CDR1 LGHDT, CDR2 YNNKEL (reference sequence). After removal of 4 bases from V and 3 bases from J, the junction contained 2 bases not matched to a gene. In nucleotides, the CDR3 is TGTGCCAGCAGCCCGGGGACTAGCGGGAGCTACAATGAGCAGTTCTTC. Translated, it gives CASSPGTSGSYNEQFF.

The V and J genes are TRBV6-5 and TRBJ2-2; D might be TRBD1 or TRBD2, each matching 5 bases. The CDR3 consists of 14 residues. Germline CDR1 MNHEY, CDR2 SVGAGI. Trimming stripped 4 bases from V and 9 bases from J, with 15 bases between. The CDR3 loop is CASSSVRGQRELFF. The CDR3 DNA is TGTGCCAGCAGTTCGGTCCGGGGCCAAAGGGAGCTGTTTTTT.

This clonotype was observed at least ten times. This chain joins TRBV7-2 and TRBJ2-1, with 8 bases aligning to TRBD2. The germline gives CDR1 SGHTA, CDR2 FQGNSA. This CDR3 spans 11 amino acids. V trimming: 4 bases; J trimming: 13 bases; junction bases outside the gene matches: 3. CDR3 sequence reads: CASSYGLAQFF. In DNA form, the CDR3 reads TGTGCCAGCAGCTATGGACTAGCTCAGTTCTTC.

The genes are TRBV11-2 and TRBJ2-7; D gene uncertain. The CDR3 totals 14 residues. CDR1 and CDR2 (germline): SGHAT, FQNNGV. V lost 5 bases, J lost 4 bases, and 15 bases lay in between. The CDR3 loop is CASSPRGHRYEQYF. The CDR3 nucleotides read TGTGCCAGCAGCCCACGCGGCCATCGTTACGAGCAGTACTTC.

The rearrangement links TRBV3-1 to TRBJ2-7, with D uncertain. The germline V gene encodes CDR1 LGHDT and CDR2 YNNKEL (reference sequence). This CDR3 has 14 residues. Trimming stripped 4 bases from V and 6 bases from J, with 16 bases between. The CDR3 reads CASSPGIPPSEQYF. The DNA for the CDR3 is TGTGCCAGCAGCCCAGGAATCCCTCCTTCCGAGCAGTACTTC.

Comment on this clonotype: This clone may be a read error of a much larger clone one base away. V gene TRBV20-1 combines with J gene TRBJ1-2, with D uncertain. The CDR3 runs 12 residues. CDR1 is DFQATT and CDR2 is SNEGSKA in the germline V gene (reference sequence). The V and J ends lost 3 bases and 3 bases respectively, with 8 bases between them. Here the CDR3 reads CSASGKDYGYTF. The CDR3 nucleotides are TGCAGTGCTAGTGGGAAGGACTATGGCTACACCTTC.

Many counts were recorded for this clonotype. CDR3: CASSIAGGATGELFF. The CDR3 region has the DNA TGTGCCAGCAGCATAGCGGGAGGAGCCACCGGGGAGCTGTTTTTT. J is TRBJ2-2 and V is TRBV5-4; 10 bases match TRBD2. Trimming cost V 4 bases and J 4 bases; bases outside gene matches: 4. This CDR3 contains 15 residues. CDR1 and CDR2 from the germline V gene are SGHNT and YYREEE (reference sequence).

The CDR3 loop reads CASSQDRTSGSEQFF. DNA for the CDR3: TGCGCCAGCAGCCAAGATAGGACTAGCGGGAGTGAGCAGTTCTTC. The rearrangement links TRBV4-1 to TRBJ2-1, with 13 bases identical to TRBD2. The CDR3 has 15 amino acids. J lost 9 bases, V lost 0 bases, and 2 bases had no gene match. Per the germline V gene, CDR1 is MGHRA and CDR2 is YSYEKL.

The table lists this clonotype with many counts. The chain carries TRBV15 and TRBJ2-7; D unclear. V lost 3 bases and J 5 bases, leaving 11 bases between the germline ends. The CDR3 has 13 amino acids. From germline, CDR1 is LNHNV and CDR2 YYDKDF (reference sequence). The CDR3 DNA reads as TGTGCCACCAGCAGCGCCTCCGTCCACGAGCAGTACTTC. It translates to CATSSASVHEQYF.